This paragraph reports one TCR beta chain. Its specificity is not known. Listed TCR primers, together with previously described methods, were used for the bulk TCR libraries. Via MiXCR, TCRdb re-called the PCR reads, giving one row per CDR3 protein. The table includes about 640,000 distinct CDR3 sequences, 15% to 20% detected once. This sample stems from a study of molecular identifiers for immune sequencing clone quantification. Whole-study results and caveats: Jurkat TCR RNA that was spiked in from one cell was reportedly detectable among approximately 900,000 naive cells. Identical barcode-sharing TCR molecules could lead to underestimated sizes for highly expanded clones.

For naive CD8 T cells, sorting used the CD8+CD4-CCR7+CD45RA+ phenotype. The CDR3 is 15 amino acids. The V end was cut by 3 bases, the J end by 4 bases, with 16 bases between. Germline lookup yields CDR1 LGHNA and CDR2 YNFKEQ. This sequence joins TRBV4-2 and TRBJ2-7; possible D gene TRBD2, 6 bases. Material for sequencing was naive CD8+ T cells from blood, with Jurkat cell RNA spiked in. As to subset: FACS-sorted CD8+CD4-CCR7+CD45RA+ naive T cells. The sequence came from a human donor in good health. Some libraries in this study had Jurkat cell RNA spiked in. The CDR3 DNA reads TGTGCCAGCAGCCATACCCCGGGGGAACGTTACGAGCAGTACTTC. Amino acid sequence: CASSHTPGERYEQYF.